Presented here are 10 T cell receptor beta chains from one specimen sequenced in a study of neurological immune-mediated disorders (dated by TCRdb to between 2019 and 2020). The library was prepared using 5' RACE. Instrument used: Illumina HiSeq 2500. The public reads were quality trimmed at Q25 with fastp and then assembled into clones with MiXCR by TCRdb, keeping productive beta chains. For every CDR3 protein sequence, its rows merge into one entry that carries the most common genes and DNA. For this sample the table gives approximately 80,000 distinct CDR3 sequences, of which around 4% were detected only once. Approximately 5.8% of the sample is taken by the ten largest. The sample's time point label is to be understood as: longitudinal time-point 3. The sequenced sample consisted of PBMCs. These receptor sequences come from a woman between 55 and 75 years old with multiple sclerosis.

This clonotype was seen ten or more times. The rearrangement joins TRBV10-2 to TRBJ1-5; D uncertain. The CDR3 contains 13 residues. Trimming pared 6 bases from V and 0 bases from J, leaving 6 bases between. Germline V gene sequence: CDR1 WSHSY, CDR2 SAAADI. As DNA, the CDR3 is TGCGCCAGCAGGGAATATAGCAATCAGCCCCAGCATTTT. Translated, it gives CASREYSNQPQHF.

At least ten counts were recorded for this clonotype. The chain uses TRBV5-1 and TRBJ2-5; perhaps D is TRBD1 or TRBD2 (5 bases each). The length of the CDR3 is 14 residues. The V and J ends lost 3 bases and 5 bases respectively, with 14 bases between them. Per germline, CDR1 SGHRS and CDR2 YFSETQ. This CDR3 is CASSSTLEGETQYF. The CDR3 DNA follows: TGCGCCAGCAGCTCGACCCTTGAGGGGGAGACCCAGTACTTC.

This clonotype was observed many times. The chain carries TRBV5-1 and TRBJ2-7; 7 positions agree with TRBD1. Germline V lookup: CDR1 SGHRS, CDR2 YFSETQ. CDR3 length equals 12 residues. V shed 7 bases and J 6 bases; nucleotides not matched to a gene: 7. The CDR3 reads CASRSTGFEQYF. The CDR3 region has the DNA TGCGCCAGCCGCTCGACAGGGTTCGAGCAGTACTTC. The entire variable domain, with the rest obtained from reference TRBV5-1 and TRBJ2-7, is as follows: KAGVTQTPRYLIKTRGQQVTLSCSPISGHRSVSWYQQTPGQGLQFLFEYFSETQRNKGNFPGRFSGRQFSNSRSEMNVSTLELGDSALYLCASRSTGFEQYFGPGTRLTVT.

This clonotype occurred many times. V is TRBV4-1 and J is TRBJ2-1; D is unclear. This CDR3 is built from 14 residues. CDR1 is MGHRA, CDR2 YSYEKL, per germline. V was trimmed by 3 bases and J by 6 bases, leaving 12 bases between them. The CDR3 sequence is CASSHFDSGNEQFF. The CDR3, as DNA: TGCGCCAGCAGCCACTTCGATTCGGGCAATGAGCAGTTCTTC.

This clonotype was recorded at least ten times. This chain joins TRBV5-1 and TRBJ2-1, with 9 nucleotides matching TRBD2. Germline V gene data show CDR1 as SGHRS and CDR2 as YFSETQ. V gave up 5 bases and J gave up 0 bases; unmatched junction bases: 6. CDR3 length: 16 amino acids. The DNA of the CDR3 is TGCGCCAGCAGTCCCAGCGGGGGGATCTCCTACAATGAGCAGTTCTTC. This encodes CASSPSGGISYNEQFF. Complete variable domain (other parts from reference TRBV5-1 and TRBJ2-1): KAGVTQTPRYLIKTRGQQVTLSCSPISGHRSVSWYQQTPGQGLQFLFEYFSETQRNKGNFPGRFSGRQFSNSRSEMNVSTLELGDSALYLCASSPSGGISYNEQFFGPGTRLTVL.

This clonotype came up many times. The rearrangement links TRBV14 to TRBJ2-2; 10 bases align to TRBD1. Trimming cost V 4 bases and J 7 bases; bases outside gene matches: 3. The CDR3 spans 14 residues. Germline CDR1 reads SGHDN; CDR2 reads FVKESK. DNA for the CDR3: TGTGCCAGCAGCCGGGACAGGGGCGGCGGGGAGCTGTTTTTT. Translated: CASSRDRGGGELFF.

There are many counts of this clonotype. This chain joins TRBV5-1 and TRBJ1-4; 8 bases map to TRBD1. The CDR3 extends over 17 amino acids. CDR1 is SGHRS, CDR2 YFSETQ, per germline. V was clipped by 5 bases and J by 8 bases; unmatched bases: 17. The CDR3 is CASRGQGTTRGEEKLFF. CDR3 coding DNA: TGCGCCAGCAGAGGACAGGGTACAACCCGAGGGGAAGAAAAACTGTTTTTT. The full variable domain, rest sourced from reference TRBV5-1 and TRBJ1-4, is KAGVTQTPRYLIKTRGQQVTLSCSPISGHRSVSWYQQTPGQGLQFLFEYFSETQRNKGNFPGRFSGRQFSNSRSEMNVSTLELGDSALYLCASRGQGTTRGEEKLFFGSGTQLSVL.

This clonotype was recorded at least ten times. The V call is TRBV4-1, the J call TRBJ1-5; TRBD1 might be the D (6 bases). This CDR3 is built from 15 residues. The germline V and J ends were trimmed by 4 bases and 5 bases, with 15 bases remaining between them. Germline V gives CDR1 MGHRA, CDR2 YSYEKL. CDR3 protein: CASSPRRAGDQPQHF. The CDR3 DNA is TGCGCCAGCAGCCCAAGAAGGGCAGGGGATCAGCCCCAGCATTTT.

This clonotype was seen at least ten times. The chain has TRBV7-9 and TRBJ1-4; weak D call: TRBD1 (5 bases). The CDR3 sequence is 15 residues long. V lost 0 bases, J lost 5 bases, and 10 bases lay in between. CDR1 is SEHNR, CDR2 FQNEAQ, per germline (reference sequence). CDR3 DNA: TGTGCCAGCAGCTTAGCGAGTGGGGGAAATGAAAAACTGTTTTTT. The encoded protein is CASSLASGGNEKLFF.

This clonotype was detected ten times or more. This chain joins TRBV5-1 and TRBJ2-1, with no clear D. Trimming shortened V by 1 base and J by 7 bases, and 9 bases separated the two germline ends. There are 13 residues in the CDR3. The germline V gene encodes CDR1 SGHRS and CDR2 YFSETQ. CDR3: CASSLITPNEQFF. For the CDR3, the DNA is TGCGCCAGCAGCTTGATAACACCGAATGAGCAGTTCTTC. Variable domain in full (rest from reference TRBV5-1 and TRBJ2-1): KAGVTQTPRYLIKTRGQQVTLSCSPISGHRSVSWYQQTPGQGLQFLFEYFSETQRNKGNFPGRFSGRQFSNSRSEMNVSTLELGDSALYLCASSLITPNEQFFGPGTRLTVL.